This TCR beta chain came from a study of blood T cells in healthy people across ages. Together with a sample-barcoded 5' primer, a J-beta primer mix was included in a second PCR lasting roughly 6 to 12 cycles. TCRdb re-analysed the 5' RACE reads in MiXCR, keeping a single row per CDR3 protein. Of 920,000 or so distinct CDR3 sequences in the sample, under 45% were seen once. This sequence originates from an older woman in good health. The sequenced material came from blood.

The chain's CDR3 is CASMEWPGGGVSQPQHF. CDR3 bases: TGTGCCAGCATGGAATGGCCTGGAGGGGGCGTCAGTCAGCCCCAGCATTTT. The genes are TRBV6-1 and TRBJ1-5; TRBD1 matches at 7 bases. Germline lookup yields CDR1 MNHNS and CDR2 SASEGT. This CDR3 contains 17 residues. Losses at the gene ends were 7 bases for V and 6 bases for J; bases not matched to a gene: 18.